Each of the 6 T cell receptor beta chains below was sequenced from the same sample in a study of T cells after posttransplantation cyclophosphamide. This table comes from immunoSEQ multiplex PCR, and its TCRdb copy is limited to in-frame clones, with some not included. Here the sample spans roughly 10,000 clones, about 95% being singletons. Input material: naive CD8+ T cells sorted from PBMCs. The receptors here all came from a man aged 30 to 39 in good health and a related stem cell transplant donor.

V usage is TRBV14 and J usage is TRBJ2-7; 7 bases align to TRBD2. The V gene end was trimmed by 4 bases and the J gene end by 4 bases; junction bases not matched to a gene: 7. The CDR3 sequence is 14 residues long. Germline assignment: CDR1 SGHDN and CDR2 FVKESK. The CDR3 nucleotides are TGTGCCAGCAGCCGCCCTGGGGGAGGGTACGAGCAGTACTTC. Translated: CASSRPGGGYEQYF.

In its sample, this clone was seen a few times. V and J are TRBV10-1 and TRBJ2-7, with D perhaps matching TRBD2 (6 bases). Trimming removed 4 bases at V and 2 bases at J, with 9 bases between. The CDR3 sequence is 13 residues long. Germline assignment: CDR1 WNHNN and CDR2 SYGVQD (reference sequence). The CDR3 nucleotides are TGCGCCAGCAGTGTGGGGACTCCCTACGAGCAGTACTTC. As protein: CASSVGTPYEQYF.

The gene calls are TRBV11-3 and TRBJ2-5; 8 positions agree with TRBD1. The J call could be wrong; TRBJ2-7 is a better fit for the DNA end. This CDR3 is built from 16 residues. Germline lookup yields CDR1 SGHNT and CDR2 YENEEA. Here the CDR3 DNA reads TGTGCCAGCAGCACCCCTCGGGACAGGAAATCCTACGAGCAGTACTTC. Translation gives CASSTPRDRKSYEQYF.

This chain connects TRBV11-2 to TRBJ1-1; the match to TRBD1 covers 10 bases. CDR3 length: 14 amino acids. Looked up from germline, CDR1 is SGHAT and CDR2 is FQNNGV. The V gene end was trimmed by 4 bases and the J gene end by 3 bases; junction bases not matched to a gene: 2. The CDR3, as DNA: TGTGCCAGCAGCTCAGGGACAGGGGACACTGAAGCTTTCTTT. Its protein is CASSSGTGDTEAFF.

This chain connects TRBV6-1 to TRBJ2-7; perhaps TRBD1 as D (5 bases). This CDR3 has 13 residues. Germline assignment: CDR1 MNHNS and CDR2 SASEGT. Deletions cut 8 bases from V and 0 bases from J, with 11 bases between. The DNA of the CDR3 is TGTGCCAGCGGGTGGGGCCCCTCCTACGAGCAGTACTTC. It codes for CASGWGPSYEQYF.

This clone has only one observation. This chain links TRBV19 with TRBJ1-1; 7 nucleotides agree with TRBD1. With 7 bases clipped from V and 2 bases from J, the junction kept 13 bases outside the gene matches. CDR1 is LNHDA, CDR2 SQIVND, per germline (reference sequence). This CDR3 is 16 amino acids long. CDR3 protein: CASTGTEVPLNTEAFF. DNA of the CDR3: TGTGCCAGTACCGGGACAGAAGTACCTTTAAACACTGAAGCTTTCTTT.